One sample yielded the 7 T cell receptor beta chains listed below, sequenced in a study of OX40 agonist ivuxolimab in advanced cancers. The table came from immunoSEQ multiplex PCR; TCRdb's copy has only in-frame clones and leaves some out. The sample lists more than 100,000 clones, about nine tenths occurring once. Source: CD4+ or CD8+ T cells sorted from blood, taken in a trial of the OX40 agonist ivuxolimab. Receptors originate from an adult with an advanced solid tumor such as melanoma, head and neck, liver or kidney cancer.

This chain connects TRBV6-1 to TRBJ1-2; D possibly corresponds to TRBD1 (5 bases). V shed 0 bases and J shed 4 bases, with 12 bases lying between them. The CDR3 has 15 residues. In germline, CDR1 is MNHNS, CDR2 SASEGT. The CDR3 spells CASSEAPGTGYGYTF. The CDR3 DNA is TGTGCCAGCAGTGAAGCGCCAGGGACGGGCTATGGCTACACCTTC.

The table lists this clone with a count of one. This rearrangement joins TRBV18 to TRBJ1-4, with TRBD1 as a possible D gene (5 bases). Trimming shortened V by 6 bases and J by 0 bases, and 11 bases separated the two germline ends. This CDR3 region has 15 residues. Germline CDR1 KGHSH, CDR2 LQKENI. Written as DNA, the CDR3 is TGTGCCAGCTCGGGGCAGTTAGCAACTAATGAAAAACTGTTTTTT. Translating it yields CASSGQLATNEKLFF.

The CDR3 DNA sequence: TGTGCCAGCAGTGAATGGCAGCTGAACACTGAAGCTTTCTTT. Its translation: CASSEWQLNTEAFF. This chain uses TRBV6-1 with TRBJ1-1; D unresolved. The CDR3 loop spans 14 amino acids. V lost 2 bases and J 0 bases, leaving 7 bases between the germline ends. From germline, CDR1 is MNHNS and CDR2 SASEGT.

The table lists this clone with a few counts. The J gene is TRBJ2-2, the V gene TRBV4-2; 7 positions match TRBD2. The CDR3 runs to 16 residues. V lost 2 bases to trimming and J lost 0 bases; unmatched junction nucleotides: 3. Germline CDR1 and CDR2: LGHNA and YNFKEQ. CDR3 amino acids: CASSQRTRANTGELFF. Here the CDR3 DNA reads TGTGCCAGCAGCCAACGGACTAGAGCGAACACCGGGGAGCTGTTTTTT.

This clone was counted once. This chain uses TRBV19 with TRBJ1-4; D unresolved. V dropped 5 bases and J dropped 0 bases, with 13 bases sitting between them. The CDR3 sequence is 16 residues long. Germline loops: CDR1 LNHDA, CDR2 SQIVND (reference sequence). CDR3 protein: CASSSVPGPTNEKLFF. CDR3 bases: TGTGCCAGTAGTTCCGTTCCCGGCCCAACTAATGAAAAACTGTTTTTT. The variable domain in full, completed from reference TRBV19 and TRBJ1-4, reads DGGITQSPKYLFRKEGQNVTLSCEQNLNHDAMYWYRQDPGQGLRLIYYSQIVNDFQKGDIAEGYSVSREKKESFPLTVTSAQKNPTAFYLCASSSVPGPTNEKLFFGSGTQLSVL.

The V gene is TRBV27, the J gene TRBJ2-1; D is tentatively TRBD1 or TRBD2 (5 bases each). The germline V and J ends were trimmed by 3 bases and 8 bases, with 8 bases remaining between them. CDR1 and CDR2 (germline): MNHEY, SMNVEV (reference sequence). This CDR3 is built from 12 residues. The CDR3 is CASSFRGYEQFF. The CDR3 DNA sequence: TGTGCCAGCAGTTTCCGGGGCTATGAGCAGTTCTTC.

The chain couples TRBV28 to TRBJ1-5, with D unclear. The CDR3 loop spans 16 amino acids. Germline V gene lookup returns CDR1 MDHEN and CDR2 SYDVKM. V was cut by 3 bases and J by 0 bases, with 12 bases left in between. The CDR3 nucleotides read TGTGCCAGCAGTTTCGATTTTGGTCCTAGCAATCAGCCCCAGCATTTT. Protein: CASSFDFGPSNQPQHF.